The 11 T cell receptor beta chains below come from one sample, sequenced in a study of identical twins. TCRdb re-analysed the 5' RACE reads in MiXCR, keeping a single row per CDR3 protein. Seen here are approximately 600,000 distinct CDR3 sequences, under 8.5% observed once, and the top ten hold about 1.5%. These sequences were also reported in another study, on yellow fever vaccine responses in identical twins.

Sequences were obtained from PBMCs. These receptors all come from a woman aged 18-29 years in good health.

This clonotype has more than one count but fewer than ten. J is TRBJ2-3 and V is TRBV5-1, with D unresolved. Per the germline V gene, CDR1 is SGHRS and CDR2 is YFSETQ. V was clipped by 5 bases and J by 2 bases, with 12 bases between them. CDR3 length: 14 amino acids. The CDR3: CASRGNAITDTQYF. As DNA, the CDR3 is TGCGCCAGCAGGGGCAATGCGATCACAGATACGCAGTATTTT.

At least ten counts were recorded for this clonotype. The chain employs TRBV3-1 and TRBJ2-1; 12 bases align to TRBD2. Germline CDR1 is LGHDT and CDR2 is YNNKEL (reference sequence). The V and J ends lost 5 bases and 7 bases, in that order; junction bases with no gene match: 12. This CDR3 has 17 amino acids. CDR3 nucleotides: TGTGCCAGCAGCAAATTTTCGACTAGCGGGAGCCTTAATGAGCAGTTCTTC. It codes for CASSKFSTSGSLNEQFF.

The table lists this clonotype with a few counts. V usage is TRBV5-1 and J usage is TRBJ1-1, with D possibly being TRBD1 (6 bases). Germline-derived CDR1 and CDR2 are SGHRS and YFSETQ. Trimming removed 4 bases from V and 1 base from J, with 20 bases in between. CDR3 length equals 17 residues. The CDR3 DNA sequence: TGCGCCAGCAGCGCCACCGTGGGGGCCAGGGGGAACACTGAAGCTTTCTTT. It specifies CASSATVGARGNTEAFF.

The V and J genes are TRBV20-1 and TRBJ2-1; 10 bases agree with TRBD2. CDR1 and CDR2 (germline): DFQATT, SNEGSKA (reference sequence). CDR3 length: 16 amino acids. This chain's CDR3 is CSSTGVGLAHYNEQFF. The CDR3 region has the DNA TGCAGCTCCACAGGGGTGGGACTAGCGCACTACAATGAGCAGTTCTTC.

There are many counts of this clonotype. The CDR3 sequence: CSARDPRETQYF. The CDR3 DNA reads TGCAGTGCTAGAGATCCAAGAGAGACCCAGTACTTC. This chain joins TRBV20-1 and TRBJ2-5, with D unclear. CDR3 length equals 12 residues. Deletions cut 0 bases from V and 4 bases from J, with 6 bases between. Germline V gene sequence: CDR1 DFQATT, CDR2 SNEGSKA (reference sequence).

This clonotype has a handful of counts. The chain joins TRBV28 to TRBJ2-7; TRBD1 might be the D (7 bases). V lost 8 bases and J 2 bases, leaving 10 bases between the germline ends. Per the germline V gene, CDR1 is MDHEN and CDR2 is SYDVKM. This CDR3 has 12 residues. CDR3 bases: TGTGCCAGCTGCAGGGGGGCCTACGAGCAGTACGTC. This encodes CASCRGAYEQYV.

This clonotype was counted a few times. The gene calls are TRBV27 and TRBJ2-1; TRBD2 might be the D (5 bases). The CDR3 totals 15 residues. The germline V and J ends were trimmed by 4 bases and 6 bases, with 16 bases remaining between them. Germline-derived CDR1 and CDR2 are MNHEY and SMNVEV (reference sequence). Here the CDR3 DNA reads TGTGCCAGCAGTTCCTGGCGGGTCTTCTCCAATGAGCAGTTCTTC. As protein: CASSSWRVFSNEQFF.

The genes are TRBV2 and TRBJ2-2; maybe TRBD1 (5 bases). Germline CDR1 SNHLY, CDR2 FYNNEI. The CDR3 spans 14 residues. V was trimmed by 7 bases and J by 4 bases, leaving 13 bases between them. CDR3 sequence reads: CASKGVFFTGELFF. In DNA form, the CDR3 reads TGTGCCAGCAAAGGGGTTTTTTTCACCGGGGAGCTGTTTTTT.

V is TRBV6-2 or TRBV6-3 and J is TRBJ2-7; D is possibly TRBD1 (5 bases). Germline V CDR1 and CDR2: MNHEY, SVGEGT. The germline V and J ends were trimmed by 7 bases and 0 bases, with 16 bases remaining between them. The length of the CDR3 is 15 residues. CDR3 nucleotide sequence: TGTGCCAGCAAACAGGACATCTTAAGCTCCTACGAGCAGTACGTC. It yields the protein CASKQDILSSYEQYV.

This clonotype was picked up a small number of times. This chain connects TRBV12-3 or TRBV12-4 to TRBJ1-1; 9 bases match TRBD1. J was trimmed by 1 base and V by 5 bases; bases with no gene match: 8. This CDR3 is built from 16 residues. The CDR3 reads CASSISQGAKNTEAFF. CDR3 nucleotides: TGTGCCAGCAGTATCTCACAGGGGGCGAAGAACACTGAAGCTTTCTTT.

The chain joins TRBV7-9 to TRBJ2-3; D is uncertain. Germline V lookup: CDR1 SEHNR, CDR2 FQNEAQ (reference sequence). The CDR3 extends over 16 amino acids. With 2 bases removed from V and 6 bases from J, the gap between germline ends came to 18 bases. The CDR3 here is CASSLPGPQMGDTQYF. For the CDR3, the DNA is TGTGCCAGCAGCTTACCGGGCCCTCAAATGGGCGATACGCAGTATTTT.